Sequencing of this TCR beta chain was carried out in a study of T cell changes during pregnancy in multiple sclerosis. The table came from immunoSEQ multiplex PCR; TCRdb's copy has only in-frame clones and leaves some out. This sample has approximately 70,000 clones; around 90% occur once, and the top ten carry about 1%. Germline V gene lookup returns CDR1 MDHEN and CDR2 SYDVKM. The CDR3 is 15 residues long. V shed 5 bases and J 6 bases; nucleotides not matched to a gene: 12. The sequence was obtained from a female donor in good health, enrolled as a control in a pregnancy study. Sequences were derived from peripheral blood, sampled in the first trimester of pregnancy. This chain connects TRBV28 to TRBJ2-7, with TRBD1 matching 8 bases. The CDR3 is CASSPPRQGPFEQYF. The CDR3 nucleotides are TGTGCCAGCAGTCCACCAAGACAGGGGCCATTCGAGCAGTACTTC.